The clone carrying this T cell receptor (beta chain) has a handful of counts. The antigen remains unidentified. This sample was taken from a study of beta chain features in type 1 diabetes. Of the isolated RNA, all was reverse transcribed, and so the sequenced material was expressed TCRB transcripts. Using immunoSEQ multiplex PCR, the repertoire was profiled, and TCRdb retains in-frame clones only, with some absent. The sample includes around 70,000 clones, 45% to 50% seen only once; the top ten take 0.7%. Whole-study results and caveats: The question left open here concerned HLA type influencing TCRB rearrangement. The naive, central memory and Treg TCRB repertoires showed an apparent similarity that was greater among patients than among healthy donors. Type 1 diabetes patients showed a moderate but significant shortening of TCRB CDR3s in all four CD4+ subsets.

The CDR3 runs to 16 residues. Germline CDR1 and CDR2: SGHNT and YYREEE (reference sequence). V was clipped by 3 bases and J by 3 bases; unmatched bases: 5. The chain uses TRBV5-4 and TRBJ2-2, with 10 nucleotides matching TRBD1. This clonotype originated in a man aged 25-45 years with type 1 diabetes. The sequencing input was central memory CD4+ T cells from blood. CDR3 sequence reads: CASSSAGTGDTGELFF. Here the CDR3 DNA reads TGTGCCAGCAGCTCCGCCGGGACAGGGGACACCGGGGAGCTGTTTTTT.